This T cell receptor beta chain appears in the sequencing data of a study of metastatic and nonmetastatic thyroid tumors. Study in general: Samples came from malignant and benign thyroid patients, and repertoires were compared across blood and tumor or nodule tissue.

Patients underwent thyroid surgery, and none had received any treatment before it. Study outcomes and limitations: In blood and tumor, TCR beta diversity was reportedly significantly higher in malignant thyroid tumors than in benign nodules.

The CDR3 is made up of 13 amino acids. Trimming cost V 2 bases and J 6 bases, with 8 bases left between them. Germline V gene data show CDR1 as GTSNPN and CDR2 as SVGIG (reference sequence). Per the original data handling: Differences in CDR3 between clinicopathological groups were drawn on to build a classifier intended to discriminate distant-metastatic papillary thyroid cancer patients. TCRdb re-called the PCR reads with MiXCR. The V and J calls reflect TCRdb's pipeline rather than the authors' work. The repertoire consists of 15,000 or so clones, with about 3.5% occurring once and the leading ten covering less than 25%. This clone was detected a few times. Its antigen is undetermined.

The rearrangement joins TRBV30 to TRBJ1-6; D is undetermined. The source is a female donor with papillary thyroid cancer or a benign thyroid nodule (not recorded which). Some clones in this sample may be carry-over from other donors' samples. The material sequenced was tumor tissue. The CDR3 DNA sequence: TGTGCCTGGAGTACGGGAATTAATTCACCCCTCCACTTT. As protein: CAWSTGINSPLHF.